This is a list of T cell receptor beta chains from one sample in a study of T cells in Graves' hyperthyroidism and ophthalmopathy. TCRdb re-called the multiplex PCR reads through MiXCR, storing one row per CDR3 protein. This table holds hundreds of thousands of distinct CDR3 sequences, over 15% found once. Source material: blood. The source of these receptors is a young woman with Graves' hyperthyroidism. Both conserved end residues are part of each CDR3. Fields, in order: J gene, clone size, D gene, V gene, CDR3 protein, CDR3 DNA. The D gene is left open where the match is weak. Not every row has a clone size; where given, it reads once, few, many or a size class.

TRBJ2-7 - - TRBV4-1 CASSRDAAYEQYF TGCGCCAGCAGCCGGGACGCCGCCTACGAGCAGTACTTC
TRBJ2-5 many TRBD2 TRBV2 CASSPGLAAEETQYF TGTGCCAGCAGCCCGGGACTAGCGGCGGAAGAGACCCAGTACTTC
TRBJ1-6 - - TRBV3-1 CASSRDRLSSYNSPLHF TGTGCCAGCAGCCGAGACAGGTTGAGCTCCTATAATTCACCCCTCCACTTT
TRBJ2-3 many TRBD2 TRBV7-2 CASSLRLAGDTDTQYF TGTGCCAGCAGCTTAAGGCTAGCGGGAGACACAGATACGCAGTATTTT
TRBJ2-7 many TRBD1 TRBV12-3/TRBV12-4 CASSFRQGDREQYF TGTGCCAGCAGTTTCCGGCAGGGGGATCGCGAGCAGTACTTC
TRBJ2-7 - TRBD2 TRBV5-1 CASSLLFRTEGLAGGPYEQYF TGCGCCAGCAGCCTCCTCTTCCGGACGGAAGGACTAGCGGGAGGGCCTTACGAGCAGTACTTC
TRBJ2-7 many - TRBV11-2 CASSLDNEQYF TGTGCCAGCAGCTTAGATAACGAGCAGTACTTC
TRBJ2-7 many TRBD2 TRBV30 CAWKGTSSYEQYF TGTGCCTGGAAGGGGACTAGTTCCTACGAGCAGTACTTC
TRBJ1-4 many - TRBV11-2 CASGGIRGLEKLFF TGTGCCAGCGGCGGGATCAGAGGCCTTGAAAAACTGTTTTTT
TRBJ1-5 few - TRBV5-6 CASSLAVGGNQPQHF TGTGCCAGCAGCTTGGCAGTCGGAGGCAATCAGCCCCAGCATTTT
TRBJ2-7 once TRBD1 TRBV27 CASSSAGQGALPYEQYF TGTGCCAGCAGTTCAGCGGGACAGGGGGCCCTTCCTTACGAGCAGTACTTC
TRBJ2-1 many TRBD1 TRBV2 CASTNEQGVVNEQFF TGTGCCAGCACAAACGAACAGGGGGTCGTAAATGAGCAGTTCTTC
TRBJ1-5 few TRBD1 TRBV12-3/TRBV12-4 CASSNSGTGGSNQPQHF TGTGCCAGCAGCAATAGCGGGACAGGGGGAAGCAATCAGCCCCAGCATTTT
TRBJ2-1 many - TRBV24-1 CATSDPRPTLPHYNEQFF TGTGCCACCAGTGATCCGCGCCCGACTTTGCCCCATTACAATGAGCAGTTCTTC
TRBJ2-7 many TRBD1 TRBV28 CASSFWGQRTYEQYF TGTGCCAGCAGTTTCTGGGGACAGCGGACCTACGAGCAGTACTTC
TRBJ2-6 - - TRBV20-1 CSASPRALGHQSGANVLTF TGCAGTGCTAGTCCGCGGGCACTTGGACATCAATCTGGGGCCAACGTCCTGACTTTC
TRBJ2-5 few TRBD2 TRBV12-3/TRBV12-4 CASSFPLAGVQETQYF TGTGCCAGCAGTTTCCCACTAGCGGGGGTCCAAGAGACCCAGTACTTC
TRBJ2-2 few - TRBV30 CAWSRQGARLAGNTGELFF TGTGCCTGGAGTCGACAGGGGGCGCGACTAGCGGGGAACACCGGGGAGCTGTTTTTT
TRBJ1-1 many - TRBV12-3/TRBV12-4 CASSPDTDTEAFF TGTGCCAGCAGTCCTGACACAGACACTGAAGCTTTCTTT
TRBJ2-5 - - TRBV6-1 CASSRVRGPGETQYF TGTGCCAGCAGCCGAGTTCGAGGCCCCGGGGAGACCCAGTACTTC
TRBJ2-1 few - TRBV29-1 CSVSWRDQFF TGCAGCGTATCTTGGCGGGACCAGTTCTTC
TRBJ2-7 - TRBD2 TRBV20-1 CSALSGTSPREQYF TGCAGTGCTTTATCCGGGACTAGTCCTAGAGAGCAGTACTTC
TRBJ2-2 few - TRBV19 CASSIFANTGELFF TGTGCCAGTAGTATCTTCGCGAACACCGGGGAGCTGTTTTTT
TRBJ2-1 few - TRBV20-1 CSARDLPRKPYNEQFF TGCAGTGCTAGAGATCTCCCCCGCAAGCCGTACAATGAGCAGTTCTTC
TRBJ2-7 many - TRBV24-1 CATEDKWTYEQYF TGTGCCACCGAGGACAAGTGGACCTACGAGCAGTACTTC
TRBJ2-7 - - TRBV30 CAWSSIHEQYF TGTGCCTGGAGTTCGATTCACGAGCAGTACTTC
TRBJ2-1 few - TRBV18 CASSIKPGLTYNEQFF TGTGCCAGCTCAATCAAACCCGGGCTGACTTACAATGAGCAGTTCTTC
TRBJ2-4 few - TRBV12-5 CASGLGGTKNIQYF TGTGCTAGTGGTTTGGGGGGGACCAAAAACATTCAGTACTTC
TRBJ1-3 - TRBD1 TRBV27 CASRPGGFLSGNTIYF TGTGCCAGCAGGCCAGGGGGCTTCCTCTCTGGAAACACCATATATTTT
TRBJ2-3 many - TRBV2 CASSVTREGPQYF TGTGCCAGCAGCGTCACTAGAGAAGGGCCGCAGTATTTT
TRBJ2-7 - TRBD2 TRBV19 CASSAGLAGAVQYF TGTGCCAGTAGTGCGGGACTAGCGGGAGCGGTGCAGTACTTC
TRBJ1-2 many - TRBV2 CAGDANYGYTF TGTGCAGGGGACGCTAACTATGGCTACACCTTC
TRBJ2-7 - - TRBV18 CASSPPPTGEQYF TGTGCCAGCTCACCACCGCCAACCGGGGAGCAGTACTTC
TRBJ2-3 few - TRBV7-2 CASSSGQLDTQYF TGTGCCAGCAGCTCCGGACAGCTAGATACGCAGTATTTT
TRBJ2-1 - - TRBV7-8 CASSLVRLAREQFF TGTGCCAGCAGCTTAGTTCGCCTCGCACGGGAGCAGTTCTTC
TRBJ1-2 few TRBD1 TRBV20-1 CSARTRGTDKNGYTF TGCAGTGCTAGAACGAGGGGGACAGACAAAAATGGCTACACCTTC
TRBJ1-3 many - TRBV3-1 CASSQDRGVSGNTIYF TGTGCCAGCAGCCAAGATAGGGGTGTCTCTGGAAACACCATATATTTT
TRBJ1-1 many - TRBV13 CASSPMGISEAFF TGTGCCAGCAGCCCGATGGGTATCTCTGAAGCTTTCTTT
TRBJ2-7 many TRBD2 TRBV28 CASSPGLAGEADYEQYF TGTGCCAGCAGTCCGGGACTAGCGGGAGAGGCGGACTACGAGCAGTACTTC
TRBJ2-2 - - TRBV18 CASSSQTGTTKNTGELFF TGTGCCAGCTCAAGCCAGACCGGGACAACGAAAAACACCGGGGAGCTGTTTTTT
TRBJ2-1 few TRBD2 TRBV27 CASSGTILPWGSEQFF TGTGCCAGCAGTGGGACTATACTCCCGTGGGGCAGTGAGCAGTTCTTC
TRBJ2-5 many - TRBV2 CASMGGGTQYF TGTGCCAGCATGGGAGGTGGGACCCAGTACTTC
TRBJ2-7 few TRBD2 TRBV4-1 CASSQDLAGGPYEQYF TGCGCCAGCAGCCAAGATTTAGCGGGAGGCCCCTACGAGCAGTACTTC
TRBJ2-2 - TRBD2 TRBV5-1 CASSGTSSAGELFF TGCGCCAGCAGCGGGACTAGCAGCGCCGGGGAGCTGTTTTTT
TRBJ2-1 few - TRBV6-2/TRBV6-3 CASRSIYNGQFF TGTGCCAGTCGGAGTATCTACAATGGGCAGTTCTTC
TRBJ2-4 many - TRBV2 CASSGGEGNIQYF TGTGCCAGCAGTGGCGGAGAGGGAAACATTCAGTACTTC
TRBJ1-5 few - TRBV5-8 CASLNGGTGNQPQHF TGTGCCAGCCTGAATGGGGGGACGGGGAATCAGCCCCAGCATTTT
TRBJ1-2 few - TRBV29-1 CSVAAQPVEYYGYTF TGCAGCGTTGCGGCACAGCCAGTAGAATACTATGGCTACACCTTC
TRBJ2-7 many TRBD1 TRBV27 CASSTLDRTYEQYF TGTGCCAGCTCTACCTTGGACAGGACCTACGAGCAGTACTTC
TRBJ2-3 - - TRBV19 CASNRRLKDLSTDTQYF TGTGCCAGTAACAGACGGCTGAAGGACTTAAGCACAGATACGCAGTATTTT
TRBJ2-1 many - TRBV6-2/TRBV6-3 CASSLPGVTIGLTSYNEQFF TGTGCCAGCAGTCTACCAGGGGTAACCATAGGCCTCACGTCCTACAATGAGCAGTTCTTC
TRBJ2-7 - - TRBV15 CATSRVAGTYEQYF TGTGCCACCAGCAGAGTTGCGGGTACCTACGAGCAGTACTTC